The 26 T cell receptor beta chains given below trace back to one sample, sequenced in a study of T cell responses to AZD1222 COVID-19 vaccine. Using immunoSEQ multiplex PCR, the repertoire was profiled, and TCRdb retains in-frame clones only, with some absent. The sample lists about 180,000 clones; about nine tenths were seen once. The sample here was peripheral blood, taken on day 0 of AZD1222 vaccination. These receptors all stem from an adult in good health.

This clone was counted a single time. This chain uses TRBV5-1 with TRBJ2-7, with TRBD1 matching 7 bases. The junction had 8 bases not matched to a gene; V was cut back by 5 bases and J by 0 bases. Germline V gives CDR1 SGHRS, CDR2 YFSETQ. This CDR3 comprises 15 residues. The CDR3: CASRETGTSSYEQYF. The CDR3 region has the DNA TGCGCCAGCAGGGAGACAGGGACCTCCTCCTACGAGCAGTACTTC.

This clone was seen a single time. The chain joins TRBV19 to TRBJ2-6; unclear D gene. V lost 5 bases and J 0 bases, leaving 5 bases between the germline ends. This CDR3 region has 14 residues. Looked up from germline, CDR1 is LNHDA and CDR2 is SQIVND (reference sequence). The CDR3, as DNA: TGTGCCAGTAGTTCTCGCTCTGGGGCCAACGTCCTGACTTTC. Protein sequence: CASSSRSGANVLTF.

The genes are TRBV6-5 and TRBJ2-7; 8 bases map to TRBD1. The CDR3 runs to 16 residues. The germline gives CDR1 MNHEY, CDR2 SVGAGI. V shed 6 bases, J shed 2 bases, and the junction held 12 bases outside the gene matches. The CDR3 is CASRYQGTGGTYEQYF. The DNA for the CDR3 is TGTGCCAGCAGGTACCAAGGTACAGGGGGGACCTACGAGCAGTACTTC.

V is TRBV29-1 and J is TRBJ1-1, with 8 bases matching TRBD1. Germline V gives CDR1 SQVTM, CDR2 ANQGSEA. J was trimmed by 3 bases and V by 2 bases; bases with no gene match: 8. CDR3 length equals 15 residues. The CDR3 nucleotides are TGCAGCGTTGAACAGGGGGCCCCCAGGGACACTGAAGCTTTCTTT. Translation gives CSVEQGAPRDTEAFF.

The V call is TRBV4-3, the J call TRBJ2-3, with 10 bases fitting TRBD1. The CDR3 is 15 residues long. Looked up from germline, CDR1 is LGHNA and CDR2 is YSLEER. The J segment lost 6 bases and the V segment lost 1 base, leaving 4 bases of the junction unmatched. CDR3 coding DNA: TGCGCCAGCAGCCAAGGGACAGGGGGTTTGGATACGCAGTATTTT. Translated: CASSQGTGGLDTQYF.

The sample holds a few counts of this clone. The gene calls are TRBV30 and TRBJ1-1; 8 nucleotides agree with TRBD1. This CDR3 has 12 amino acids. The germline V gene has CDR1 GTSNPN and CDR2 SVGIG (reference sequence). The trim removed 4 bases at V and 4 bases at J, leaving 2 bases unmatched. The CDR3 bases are TGTGCCTGGACACAGGGGGGCACTGAAGCTTTCTTT. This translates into CAWTQGGTEAFF.

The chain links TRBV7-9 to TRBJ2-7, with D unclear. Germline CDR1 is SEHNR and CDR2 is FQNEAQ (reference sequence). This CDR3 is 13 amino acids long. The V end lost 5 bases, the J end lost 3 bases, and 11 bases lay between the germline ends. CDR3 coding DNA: TGTGCCAGCAGCGGGTCGGGTAGCTACGAGCAGTACTTC. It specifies CASSGSGSYEQYF. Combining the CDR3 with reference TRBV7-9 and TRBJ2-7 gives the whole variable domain DTGVSQNPRHKITKRGQNVTFRCDPISEHNRLYWYRQTLGQGPEFLTYFQNEAQLEKSRLLSDRFSAERPKGSFSTLEIQRTEQGDSAMYLCASSGSGSYEQYFGPGTRLTVT.

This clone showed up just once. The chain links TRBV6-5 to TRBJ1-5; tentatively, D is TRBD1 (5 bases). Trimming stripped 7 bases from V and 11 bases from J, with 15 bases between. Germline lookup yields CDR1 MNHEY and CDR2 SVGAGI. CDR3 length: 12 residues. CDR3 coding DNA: TGTGCCAGCATGGGCAGGGTTGAGGCCCAGCATTTT. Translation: CASMGRVEAQHF.

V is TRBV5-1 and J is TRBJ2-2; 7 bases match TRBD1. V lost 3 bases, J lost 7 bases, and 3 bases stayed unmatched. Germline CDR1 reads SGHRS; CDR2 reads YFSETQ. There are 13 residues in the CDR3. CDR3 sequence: CASSWGQNGELFF. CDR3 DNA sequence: TGCGCCAGCAGCTGGGGACAGAACGGGGAGCTGTTTTTT.

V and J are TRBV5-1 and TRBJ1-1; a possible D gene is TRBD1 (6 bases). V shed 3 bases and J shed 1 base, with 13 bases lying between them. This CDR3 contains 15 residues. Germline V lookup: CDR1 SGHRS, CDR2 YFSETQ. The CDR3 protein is CASSSSDSQNTEAFF. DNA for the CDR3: TGCGCCAGCAGCTCTTCGGACAGCCAGAACACTGAAGCTTTCTTT.

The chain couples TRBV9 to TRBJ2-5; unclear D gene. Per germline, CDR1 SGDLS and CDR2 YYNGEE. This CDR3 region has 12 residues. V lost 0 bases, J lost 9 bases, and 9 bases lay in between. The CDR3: CASSVGEVPQYF. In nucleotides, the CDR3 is TGTGCCAGCAGCGTAGGGGAAGTTCCCCAGTACTTC.

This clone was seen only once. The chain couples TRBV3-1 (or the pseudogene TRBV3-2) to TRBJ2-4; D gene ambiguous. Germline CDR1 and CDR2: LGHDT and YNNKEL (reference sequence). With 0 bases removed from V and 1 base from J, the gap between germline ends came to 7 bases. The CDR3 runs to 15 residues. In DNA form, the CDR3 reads TGTGCCAGCAGCCAAGACCCCTGGGCCAAAAACATTCAGTACTTC. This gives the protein CASSQDPWAKNIQYF.

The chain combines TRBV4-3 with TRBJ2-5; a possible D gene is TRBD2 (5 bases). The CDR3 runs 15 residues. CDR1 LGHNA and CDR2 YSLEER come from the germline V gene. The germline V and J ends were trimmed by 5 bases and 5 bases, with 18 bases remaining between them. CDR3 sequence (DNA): TGCGCCAGCAGCTCGGGGTCGGGGAGACGGGAGACCCAGTACTTC. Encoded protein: CASSSGSGRRETQYF.

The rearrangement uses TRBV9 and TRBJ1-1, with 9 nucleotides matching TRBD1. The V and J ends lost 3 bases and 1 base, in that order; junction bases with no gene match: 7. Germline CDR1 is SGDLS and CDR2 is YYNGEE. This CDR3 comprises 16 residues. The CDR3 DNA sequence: TGTGCCAGCAGCGAGGGGACAGGGTTGGGGAACACTGAAGCTTTCTTT. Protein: CASSEGTGLGNTEAFF.

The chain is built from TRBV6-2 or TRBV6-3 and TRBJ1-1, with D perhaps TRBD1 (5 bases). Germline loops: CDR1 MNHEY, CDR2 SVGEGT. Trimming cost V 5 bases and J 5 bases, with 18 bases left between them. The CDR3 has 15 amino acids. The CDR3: CASSTGTSPGTEAFF. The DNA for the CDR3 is TGTGCCAGCAGTACCGGGACTTCTCCGGGGACTGAAGCTTTCTTT.

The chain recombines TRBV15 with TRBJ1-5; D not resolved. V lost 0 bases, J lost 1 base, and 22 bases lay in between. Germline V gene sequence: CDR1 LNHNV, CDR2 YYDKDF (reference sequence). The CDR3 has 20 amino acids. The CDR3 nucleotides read TGTGCCACCAGCAGAGATCGTTTTGAAGGTACATTCGGGAGCAATCAGCCCCAGCATTTT. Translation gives CATSRDRFEGTFGSNQPQHF.

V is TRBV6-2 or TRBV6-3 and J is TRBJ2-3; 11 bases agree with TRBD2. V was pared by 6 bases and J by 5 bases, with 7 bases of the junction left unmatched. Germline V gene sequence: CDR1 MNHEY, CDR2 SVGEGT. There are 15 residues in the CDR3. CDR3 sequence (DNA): TGTGCCAGCAGCCAAGGACTAGCGGGTAAAGATACGCAGTATTTT. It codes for CASSQGLAGKDTQYF.

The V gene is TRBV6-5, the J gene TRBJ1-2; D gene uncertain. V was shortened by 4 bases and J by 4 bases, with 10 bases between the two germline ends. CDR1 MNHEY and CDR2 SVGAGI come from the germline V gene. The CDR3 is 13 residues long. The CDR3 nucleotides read TGTGCCAGCAGTTCCGGGTTCGGCTATGGCTACACCTTC. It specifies CASSSGFGYGYTF.

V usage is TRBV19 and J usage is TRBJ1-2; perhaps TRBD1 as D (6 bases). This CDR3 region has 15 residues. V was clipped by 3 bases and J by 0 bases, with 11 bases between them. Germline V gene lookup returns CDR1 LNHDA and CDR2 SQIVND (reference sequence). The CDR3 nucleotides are TGTGCCAGTAGTATCCGGACAGAAACTAACTATGGCTACACCTTC. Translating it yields CASSIRTETNYGYTF.

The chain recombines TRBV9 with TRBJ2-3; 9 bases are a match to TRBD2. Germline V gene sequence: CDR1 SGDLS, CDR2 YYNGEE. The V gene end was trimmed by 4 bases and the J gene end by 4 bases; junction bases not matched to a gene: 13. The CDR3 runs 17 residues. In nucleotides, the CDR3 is TGTGCCAGCAGCCCCGACGCGGGGGGGCCCCCCGCAGATACGCAGTATTTT. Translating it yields CASSPDAGGPPADTQYF. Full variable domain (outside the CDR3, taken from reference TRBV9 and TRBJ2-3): DSGVTQTPKHLITATGQRVTLRCSPRSGDLSVYWYQQSLDQGLQFLIQYYNGEERAKGNILERFSAQQFPDLHSELNLSSLELGDSALYFCASSPDAGGPPADTQYFGPGTRLTVL.

The DNA of the CDR3 is TGCGCCAGCAGGGACAGGGTGAACACCGGGGAGCTGTTTTTT. Translated: CASRDRVNTGELFF. The chain couples TRBV10-2 to TRBJ2-2, with 8 nucleotides matching TRBD1. With V trimmed by 6 bases and J by 1 base, 1 base remained unmatched. The germline CDR1 and CDR2 sequences are WSHSY and SAAADI. The CDR3 is 14 amino acids.

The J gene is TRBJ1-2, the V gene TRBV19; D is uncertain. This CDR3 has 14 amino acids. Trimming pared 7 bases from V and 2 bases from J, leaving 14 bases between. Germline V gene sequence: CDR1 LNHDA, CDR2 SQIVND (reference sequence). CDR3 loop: CASTPDGPNYGYTF. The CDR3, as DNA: TGTGCCAGTACCCCAGACGGGCCGAACTATGGCTACACCTTC. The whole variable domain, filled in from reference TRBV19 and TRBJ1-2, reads DGGITQSPKYLFRKEGQNVTLSCEQNLNHDAMYWYRQDPGQGLRLIYYSQIVNDFQKGDIAEGYSVSREKKESFPLTVTSAQKNPTAFYLCASTPDGPNYGYTFGSGTRLTVV.

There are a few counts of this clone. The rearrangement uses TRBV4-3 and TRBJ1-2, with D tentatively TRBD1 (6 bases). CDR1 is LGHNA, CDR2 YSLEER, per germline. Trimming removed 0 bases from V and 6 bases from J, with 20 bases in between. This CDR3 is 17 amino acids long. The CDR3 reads CASSQDGAGQALHGYTF. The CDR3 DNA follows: TGCGCCAGCAGCCAAGACGGGGCGGGACAAGCCTTGCATGGCTACACCTTC.

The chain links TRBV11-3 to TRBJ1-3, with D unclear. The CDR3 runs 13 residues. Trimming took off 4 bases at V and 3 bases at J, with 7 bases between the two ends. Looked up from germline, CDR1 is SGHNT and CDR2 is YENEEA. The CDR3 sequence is CASSSDNGNTIYF. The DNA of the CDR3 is TGTGCCAGCAGCTCCGACAATGGAAACACCATATATTTT. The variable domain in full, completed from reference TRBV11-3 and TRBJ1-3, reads EAGVVQSPRYKIIEKKQPVAFWCNPISGHNTLYWYLQNLGQGPELLIRYENEEAVDDSQLPKDRFSAERLKGVDSTLKIQPAELGDSAVYLCASSSDNGNTIYFGEGSWLTVV.

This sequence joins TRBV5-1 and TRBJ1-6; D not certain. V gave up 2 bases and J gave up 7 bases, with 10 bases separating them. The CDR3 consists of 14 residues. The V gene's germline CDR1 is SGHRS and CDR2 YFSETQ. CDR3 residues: CASSFQADNSPLHF. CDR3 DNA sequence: TGCGCCAGCAGCTTTCAGGCGGACAATTCACCCCTCCACTTT. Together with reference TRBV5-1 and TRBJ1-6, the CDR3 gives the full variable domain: KAGVTQTPRYLIKTRGQQVTLSCSPISGHRSVSWYQQTPGQGLQFLFEYFSETQRNKGNFPGRFSGRQFSNSRSEMNVSTLELGDSALYLCASSFQADNSPLHFGNGTRLTVT.

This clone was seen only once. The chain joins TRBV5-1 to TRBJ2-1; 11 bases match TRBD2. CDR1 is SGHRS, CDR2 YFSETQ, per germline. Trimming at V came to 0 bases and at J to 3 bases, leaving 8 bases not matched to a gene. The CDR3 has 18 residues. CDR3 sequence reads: CASSLELAGGPLYNEQFF. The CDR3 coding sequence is TGCGCCAGCAGCTTGGAGCTAGCGGGGGGCCCACTCTACAATGAGCAGTTCTTC.